A selection of T cell receptor beta chains follows, all from one sample in a study of shared clonotypes between healthy human individuals. Here immunoSEQ multiplex PCR was the method, and the copy in TCRdb shows in-frame clones only, minus some. In the table there are about 690,000 clones, 80% to 95% of which are singletons. The sample comprised memory CD8+ T cells from PBMCs. These receptors came from a man in his late teens or twenties in good health. Some clones in this sample may be carry-over from other donors' samples. Both conserved end residues are part of each CDR3. Each record gives: J gene, V gene, CDR3 protein.

TRBJ1-2 TRBV7-9 CASSRIPFGLYGYTF
TRBJ1-4 TRBV7-9 CASSSWTETNEKLFF
TRBJ2-2 TRBV2 CASSELLVAGEGGTGELFF
TRBJ2-6 TRBV7-6 CASSLEGAASVVAGANVLTF
TRBJ1-1 TRBV2 CASIAGGSQGAFF
TRBJ2-2 TRBV6-4 CASSQISGRRIGELFF
TRBJ2-3 TRBV4-1 CASSQDVGTGTDTQYF
TRBJ2-3 TRBV7-8 CASSLRGAPDTQYF
TRBJ1-1 TRBV2 CASIRGVTEAFF
TRBJ2-7 TRBV7-8 CASSLGTFYEQYF
TRBJ2-7 TRBV7-9 CASSLAGPGRSPGIYEQYF
TRBJ2-7 TRBV11-2 CASSARDRAYEQYF
TRBJ2-2 TRBV9 CASSGRDRGNTGELFF
TRBJ1-1 TRBV27 CASSLYPLNTEAFF
TRBJ2-4 TRBV4-3 CASSQAMVVGTSGTKNIQYF
TRBJ2-7 TRBV10-3 CAISVWREAAYEQYF
TRBJ2-1 TRBV4-3 CASSQGTGLSNEQFF
TRBJ2-2 TRBV28 CASSPRPSTGELFF
TRBJ2-1 TRBV6-1 CASSEYVAGAEVHNEQFF
TRBJ2-1 TRBV13 CASSSGTGVNEQFF
TRBJ2-4 TRBV15 CATSRVSGREYIQYF
TRBJ1-4 TRBV6-5 CASSYSYAGEEEKLFF
TRBJ2-2 TRBV28 CASSTGLAGSGELFF
TRBJ2-5 TRBV9 CASSAGWLRGQKEETQYF
TRBJ2-7 TRBV9 CASSKAGLAHEQYF
TRBJ2-5 TRBV7-2 CASSLAFGGRAVETQYF
TRBJ1-1 TRBV5-6 CASSLAPQNTEAFF
TRBJ2-5 TRBV16 CASSLLGGQETQYF
TRBJ1-1 TRBV25-1 CASSDLNTEAFF
TRBJ2-2 TRBV5-6 CASSPGRARNTGELFF
TRBJ2-1 TRBV6-5 CASSYRVSGTHNEQFF
TRBJ2-7 TRBV4-1 CASSLNTLGGTGDSEQYF
TRBJ2-7 TRBV7-2 CASSFTAASSYEQYF
TRBJ1-2 TRBV7-2 CASSSGGGGIGYTF
TRBJ1-2 TRBV2 CARLTRQAASNYGYTF
TRBJ1-1 TRBV27 CASSLLWDRGKVTEAFF
TRBJ2-7 TRBV5-6 CASSLGLSATYEQYF
TRBJ2-2 TRBV9 CASRAGEGGELFF
TRBJ2-7 TRBV27 CASSLGVDYEQYF
TRBJ2-5 TRBV12-5 CASGSLGLAGETQYF
TRBJ2-5 TRBV9 CASSVGWRGPTETQYF
TRBJ2-3 TRBV4-1 CASSPGVGPDTQYF
TRBJ1-2 TRBV5-1 CASSLGVGYGYTF
TRBJ2-5 TRBV30 CAWSWGAAQETQYF
TRBJ2-3 TRBV15 CATSTRLAGTQRDTQYF
TRBJ2-7 TRBV4-3 CASSQEFRGQGYEQYF
TRBJ2-1 TRBV28 CASSPPNNEQFF
TRBJ2-1 TRBV30 CAWSSGGYNEQFF
TRBJ2-1 TRBV7-9 CASSPAGGSYNEQFF
TRBJ1-5 TRBV6-5 CASRKRTGHQPQHF
TRBJ1-2 TRBV7-9 CASSLPPGVNNYGYTF
TRBJ1-4 TRBV18 CASSPTSVGGANEKLFF
TRBJ2-5 TRBV4-2 CASSLYGRYQETQYF